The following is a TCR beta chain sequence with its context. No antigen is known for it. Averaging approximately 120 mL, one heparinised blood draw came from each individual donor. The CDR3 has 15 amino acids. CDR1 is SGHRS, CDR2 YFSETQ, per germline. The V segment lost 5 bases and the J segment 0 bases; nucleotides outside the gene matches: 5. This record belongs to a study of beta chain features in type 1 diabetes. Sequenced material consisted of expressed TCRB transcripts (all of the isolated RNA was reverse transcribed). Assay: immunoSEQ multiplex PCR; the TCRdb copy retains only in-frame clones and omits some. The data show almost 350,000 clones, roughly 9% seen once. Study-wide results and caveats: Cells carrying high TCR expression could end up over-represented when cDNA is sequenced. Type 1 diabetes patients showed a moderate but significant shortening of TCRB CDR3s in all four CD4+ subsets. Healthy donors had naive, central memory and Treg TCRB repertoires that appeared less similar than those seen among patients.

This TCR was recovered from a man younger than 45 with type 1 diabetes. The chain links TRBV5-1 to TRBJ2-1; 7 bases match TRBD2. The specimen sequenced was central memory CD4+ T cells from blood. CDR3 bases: TGCGCCAGCAGTGCGGGGACTAACTCCTACAATGAGCAGTTCTTC. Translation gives CASSAGTNSYNEQFF.